The subject of this entry is one T cell receptor beta chain. Germline assignment: CDR1 MDHEN and CDR2 SYDVKM. The CDR3 is made up of 12 amino acids. Trimming left V 6 bases short and J 15 bases short, with 18 bases between. This record belongs to a study of T cell responses to AZD1222 COVID-19 vaccine. In the study overall: Pooled samples include second doses given at about 4 or 12 weeks.

TCRdb's table, derived via immunoSEQ multiplex PCR, lists solely in-frame clones and lacks some. The repertoire holds roughly 120,000 clones, with 70% to 90% as singletons. This TCR derives from an adult in good health. The chain recombines TRBV28 with TRBJ2-1; D uncertain. The sequencing here drew on peripheral blood, taken on day 0 of AZD1222 vaccination. CDR3 sequence: CASSPGVNGWFF. The CDR3 DNA reads TGTGCCAGCAGCCCCGGTGTCAACGGCTGGTTCTTC. Full variable domain (remainder filled in from reference TRBV28 and TRBJ2-1): DVKVTQSSRYLVKRTGEKVFLECVQDMDHENMFWYRQDPGLGLRLIYFSYDVKMKEKGDIPEGYSVSREKKERFSLILESASTNQTSMYLCASSPGVNGWFFGPGTRLTVL.